The T cell receptor beta chain described here comes from a study of regulatory T cells in long-lasting Graves disease. Time point indicated: newly diagnosed GD, antithyroid drugs for less than 3 months. PBMC-extracted RNA yielded the TCR library. From germline, CDR1 is LGHNT and CDR2 FRNRAP. The ends lost 5 bases at V and 5 bases at J; junction bases unmatched: 5. The CDR3 sequence is 13 residues long. This clonotype was counted ten times or more. Construction of TCR beta libraries relied on iRepertoire HTBI primers and on Arm-PCR targeting CDR3 regions. TCRdb re-called the multiplex PCR reads through MiXCR, storing one row per CDR3 protein. The sample has about 430,000 distinct CDR3 sequences, approximately 15% seen once. The same sample was also studied in work on T cells in Graves' hyperthyroidism and ophthalmopathy. That report notes: Used for diagnoses were clinical symptoms, serum thyroxine and TRAb, thyroid ultrasound and orbital computed tomography. Researchers report that a 13 V-J model separated ophthalmopathy from stable hyperthyroidism.

The receptor's source is a woman in her thirties or forties with Graves disease. This chain uses TRBV12-5 with TRBJ1-1, with 7 bases lining up with TRBD1. Source: peripheral blood mononuclear cells (PBMCs), taken at new diagnosis, from a patient treated with antithyroid drugs. The CDR3 region is CASGLTGVTEAFF. CDR3 bases: TGTGCTAGTGGTCTCACAGGGGTAACTGAAGCTTTCTTT.